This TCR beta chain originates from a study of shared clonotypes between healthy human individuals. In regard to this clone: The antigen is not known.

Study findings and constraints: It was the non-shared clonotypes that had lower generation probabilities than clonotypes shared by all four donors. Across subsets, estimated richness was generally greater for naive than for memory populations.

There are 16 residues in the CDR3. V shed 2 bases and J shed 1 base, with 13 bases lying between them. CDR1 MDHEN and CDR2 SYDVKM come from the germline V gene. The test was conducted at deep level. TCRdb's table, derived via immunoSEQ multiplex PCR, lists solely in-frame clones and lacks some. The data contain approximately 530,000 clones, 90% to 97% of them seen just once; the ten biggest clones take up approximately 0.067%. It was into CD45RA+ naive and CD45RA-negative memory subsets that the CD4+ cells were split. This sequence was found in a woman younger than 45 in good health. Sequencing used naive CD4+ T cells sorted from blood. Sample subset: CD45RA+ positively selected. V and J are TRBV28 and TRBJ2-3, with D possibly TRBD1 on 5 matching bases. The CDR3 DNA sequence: TGTGCCAGCAGTTTAGGTCAGGCCAGGGGCACAGATACGCAGTATTTT. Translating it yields CASSLGQARGTDTQYF.